This T cell receptor (beta chain) comes out of a study of PD-1 blockade in classical Hodgkin lymphoma. The study, taken as a whole, reports: Lower baseline TCR diversity marked trial partial responders and progressors. By C4D1, CD4+ diversity increased significantly, especially in complete responders.

The method was immunoSEQ multiplex PCR; TCRdb's version includes in-frame clones alone and lacks a portion of them. The sample includes under 60,000 clones, about nine tenths of them seen just once. About this clone itself: Its antigen is undetermined.

The germline V gene has CDR1 SQVTM and CDR2 ANQGSEA. The CDR3 extends over 12 amino acids. V lost 7 bases, J lost 4 bases, and 13 bases lay in between. Documented time point: cycle 4 day 1 (C4D1), after five to seven weeks of nivolumab. Every single patient, without exception, relapsed after autologous stem cell transplantation, and brentuximab vedotin exposure varied. The sequences come from peripheral blood mononuclear cells (PBMCs), collected before the fourth cycle of nivolumab. V and J are TRBV29-1 and TRBJ2-5, with D possibly being TRBD2 (6 bases). The sequence was obtained from a human donor with classical Hodgkin lymphoma. The CDR3 nucleotides are TGCAGCGGCGCGGGGCAGGGAGAGACCCAGTACTTC. It specifies CSGAGQGETQYF.